Given below is one T cell receptor (beta chain) in context. This clone was counted between two and nine times. Its antigen is not yet known. No qualities accompany the bases; no much larger clone lies one base away. The time point label, read with the paper, signifies: baseline before oral tofacitinib. Lesional scalp punch biopsies and peripheral blood were obtained from alopecia areata patients. Human scalp biopsies were fixed immediately in PAXgene tissue containers. This sample was taken from a study of CD8+ T cells in alopecia areata (dated by TCRdb to 2016 to 2018). Concerning the study at large: The treated patients took part in an open-label pilot trial in which moderate-to-severe alopecia areata was treated with oral tofacitinib at 5 to 10 mg twice daily. Scalp clonality was compared across normal scalp (n=4), patchy alopecia areata scalp (n=8), and alopecia totalis/universalis scalp (n=8). High-throughput TCRbeta sequencing was used to examine T cell clonal expansion in alopecia areata in both the C3H/HeJ mouse model and human patients. Amplification of TCRbeta CDR3 regions was done by immunoSEQ multiplex PCR using 35 Vbeta forward primers and 13 Jbeta reverse primers. In humans, TCRbeta sequencing was performed on scalp tissue and on sorted CD4+ and CD8+ peripheral blood T cells from healthy controls and from patients with patchy or totalis/universalis alopecia areata. RNA was obtained with the PAXgene miRNA kit for fixed scalp, the miRNeasy kit for PBMCs, and the RNeasy kit for mouse skin. Tofacitinib was administered for 6 to 18 months, and 6 months of follow-up off drug were then conducted to assess delayed response and recurrence. Tofacitinib-treated patients had biopsies at baseline and at 4 and 24 weeks of treatment, with a later scalp biopsy in several patients.

The library relied on the immunoSEQ multiplex PCR assay. RNA was extracted from all samples and reverse transcribed into cDNA, which served as template for TCR sequencing. SuperScript III was used to make first-strand cDNA, primed with a 2:1 mix of oligo-dT and random hexamers. Amplification bias was assessed with a synthetic immune receptor repertoire, and residual bias was removed computationally. The published analysis was carried out like this. Raw reads were preprocessed for error removal, and CDR3 was defined according to IMGT conventions as running from the conserved cysteine to phenylalanine. To get clonality, Shannon entropy was normalized by log2 of the number of productive unique TCRs and the result was subtracted from 1. Scalp TCRbeta sequences were cross-referenced with sorted blood CD4 and CD8 repertoires so that the CD4 or CD8 identity of scalp clones could be inferred. TCRdb's version of the immuneACCESS table is confined to in-frame rearrangements and falls short of the full clone set. An unresolved V gene accounts for under half of the shortfall where checked; the remainder is of unknown origin. That table furnishes V, J and clone size, whereas the DNA furnished D and trimming. This sample lists about 14,000 clones; under 60% were detected once. Jointly, the top ten make up about a tenth of the sample.

Here V drops 5 bases and J drops 1 base, and the junction holds 8 bases not matched to any gene. The germline V gene (reference sequence) supplies CDR1 LNHDA and CDR2 SQIVND. There are 15 amino acids in the CDR3, from cysteine to phenylalanine inclusive. Kept here is only the CDR3 DNA, which spans 45 bases and is read in frame from base 1. Study-wide conclusions, independent of this receptor: Higher clonality and more expanded CD8+ clones were observed in lesional scalp than in normal scalp, particularly in alopecia totalis/universalis, a finding suggestive of antigenic drive. Compared with mice, TCR sequences shared between patients were less clear, possibly partly because of HLA diversity across the patient population. Scalp TCR repertoire analysis is complicated because resident alphabeta T cells in normal human skin are also sequenced, whereas mouse skin is dominated by gammadelta T cells.

Source: skin, taken at week 0. The sequence came from a human donor with alopecia areata. This chain is built from TRBV19 and TRBJ2-7; 7 of the junction bases match TRBD1. The CDR3 protein sequence reads: CASSPPGQNSYEQYF. The nucleotide sequence is TGTGCCAGTAGTCCCCCGGGACAGAATTCCTACGAGCAGTACTTC.